Listed here are 13 T cell receptor beta chains from one sample, sequenced in a study of regulatory T cells in long-lasting Graves disease. Specified time point: newly diagnosed GD, antithyroid drugs for less than 3 months. Extracted PBMC RNA gave rise to the TCR library. In building TCR beta libraries, iRepertoire HTBI primers were used together with Arm-PCR of CDR3 regions. TCRdb processed the multiplex PCR reads anew with MiXCR; each CDR3 protein has one entry. In the table there are hundreds of thousands of distinct CDR3 sequences, roughly a sixth of which are singletons. This sample also belongs to another study, concerning T cells in Graves' hyperthyroidism and ophthalmopathy.

Specimen: peripheral blood mononuclear cells (PBMCs), collected at new diagnosis, from a patient treated with antithyroid drugs. The receptors come from a man in his forties with Graves disease.

This clonotype has just a few counts. The chain links TRBV11-2 to TRBJ2-2; 9 bases are shared with TRBD2. Looked up from germline, CDR1 is SGHAT and CDR2 is FQNNGV. CDR3 length: 16 amino acids. Losses at the gene ends were 4 bases for V and 0 bases for J; bases not matched to a gene: 3. The chain's CDR3 is CASSSIAGANTGELFF. As DNA, the CDR3 is TGTGCCAGCAGCTCCATAGCGGGGGCGAACACCGGGGAGCTGTTTTTT. The variable domain in full, completed from reference TRBV11-2 and TRBJ2-2, reads EAGVAQSPRYKIIEKRQSVAFWCNPISGHATLYWYQQILGQGPKLLIQFQNNGVVDDSQLPKDRFSAERLKGVDSTLKIQPAKLEDSAVYLCASSSIAGANTGELFFGEGSRLTVL.

Many counts were recorded for this clonotype. J is TRBJ1-2 and V is TRBV5-1; 10 bases are shared with TRBD1. V was clipped by 2 bases and J by 7 bases; unmatched bases: 5. CDR1 SGHRS and CDR2 YFSETQ come from the germline V gene. The length of the CDR3 is 14 residues. The CDR3 spells CASSLGTGDSGYTF. The CDR3 DNA sequence: TGCGCCAGCAGCTTAGGGACAGGGGATAGTGGCTACACCTTC.

This clonotype was seen more than once but under ten times. The chain links TRBV12-3 or TRBV12-4 to TRBJ2-7; the D gene is possibly TRBD1 (6 bases). This CDR3 region has 16 residues. The V and J ends lost 6 bases and 6 bases respectively, with 24 bases between them. The CDR3 loop reads CASSPRGPGVGSEQYF. The CDR3 region has the DNA TGTGCCAGCAGCCCAAGAGGGCCAGGGGTAGGGTCCGAGCAGTACTTC.

There are many counts of this clonotype. The CDR3 sequence: CASSSYDQPQHF. Written as DNA, the CDR3 is TGTGCCAGCTCATCCTACGATCAGCCCCAGCATTTT. The chain links TRBV18 to TRBJ1-5; D not certain. There are 12 residues in the CDR3. Looked up from germline, CDR1 is KGHSH and CDR2 is LQKENI. V lost 5 bases and J lost 5, with 7 bases in between.

This clonotype occurred many times. This chain connects TRBV12-3 or TRBV12-4 to TRBJ2-5; TRBD2 aligns across 8 bases. The CDR3 runs 16 residues. V dropped 4 bases and J dropped 2; count of bases not matched to a gene: 9. The CDR3 coding sequence is TGTGCCAGCAGTTCCGGGGGGGGACTAGTTCAAGAGACCCAGTACTTC. It yields the protein CASSSGGGLVQETQYF.

This clonotype occurred many times. This chain connects TRBV7-2 to TRBJ2-5, with D possibly being TRBD2 (6 bases). The germline V gene has CDR1 SGHTA and CDR2 FQGNSA. V was pared by 5 bases and J by 3 bases, with 13 bases between. This CDR3 has 14 residues. CDR3 sequence: CASSDGPGEETQYF. The CDR3 DNA is TGTGCCAGCAGCGATGGGCCGGGGGAAGAGACCCAGTACTTC.

This clonotype appeared many times. This chain joins TRBV20-1 and TRBJ2-3, with a possible D match to TRBD1 (5 bases). V lost 2 bases and J 4 bases, leaving 10 bases between the germline ends. The CDR3 runs 13 residues. Germline V gives CDR1 DFQATT, CDR2 SNEGSKA (reference sequence). The CDR3, as DNA: TGCAGTGCTAGACAGACAGCCCCAGATACGCAGTATTTT. Its protein product is CSARQTAPDTQYF.

The chain joins TRBV18 to TRBJ2-5; D gene uncertain. Trimming shortened V by 0 bases and J by 4 bases, and 12 bases separated the two germline ends. The CDR3 extends over 15 amino acids. CDR1 KGHSH and CDR2 LQKENI come from the germline V gene. CDR3 nucleotide sequence: TGTGCCAGCTCACCACCCCCGGCGGCCATAGAGACCCAGTACTTC. Its translation is CASSPPPAAIETQYF.

This clonotype was detected many times. This chain links TRBV29-1 with TRBJ2-5; the D gene is possibly TRBD2 (5 bases). Germline-derived CDR1 and CDR2 are SQVTM and ANQGSEA. V gave up 4 bases and J gave up 5 bases, with 11 bases separating them. CDR3 size: 12 residues. CDR3 nucleotide sequence: TGCAGCGTTGGAGGGATCCGGGAGACCCAGTACTTC. The encoded protein is CSVGGIRETQYF.

This clonotype showed up just a few times. This sequence joins TRBV6-1 and TRBJ2-3; D perhaps matches TRBD2 (5 bases). With 6 bases removed from V and 2 bases from J, the gap between germline ends came to 9 bases. CDR1 is MNHNS, CDR2 SASEGT, per germline. The CDR3 runs 13 residues. CDR3 sequence: CASSRLITDTQYF. The CDR3 nucleotides read TGTGCCAGCAGCAGACTAATCACAGATACGCAGTATTTT.

This clonotype was counted at least ten times. The rearrangement joins TRBV12-3 or TRBV12-4 to TRBJ2-1; D is perhaps TRBD1 or TRBD2 (6 bases each). Trimming cost V 7 bases and J 7 bases, with 17 bases left between them. There are 14 residues in the CDR3. The chain's CDR3 is CASKVSGAINEQFF. Written as DNA, the CDR3 is TGTGCCAGCAAGGTCTCGGGGGCCATAAATGAGCAGTTCTTC.

In this sample, this clonotype turned up many times. CDR3 region: CASSQGGASGGELFF. CDR3 coding DNA: TGTGCCAGCAGCCAAGGGGGGGCCAGTGGCGGGGAGCTGTTTTTT. V usage is TRBV3-1 and J usage is TRBJ2-2; possibly TRBD1 or TRBD2 for D (6 bases each). CDR3 size: 15 residues. Germline V gene sequence: CDR1 LGHDT, CDR2 YNNKEL (reference sequence). The V gene lost 1 base and the J gene lost 7 bases, with 13 bases spanning the gap.

Concerning this clonotype itself: This likely stems from a read error, as it lies one base from a far larger clone. DNA of the CDR3: TGTGCCAGCACCTTCCCTGGTAGCAATCAGCCCCAGCATTTT. Protein product: CASTFPGSNQPQHF. The V call is TRBV12-3 or TRBV12-4, the J call TRBJ1-5; no clear D gene. Trimming pared 7 bases from V and 0 bases from J, leaving 10 bases between. This CDR3 has 14 residues.